What follows are 4 T cell receptor beta chains derived from one specimen sequenced in a study of regulatory T cells in long-lasting Graves disease. Arm-PCR of CDR3 regions with iRepertoire HTBI primers generated TCR beta libraries. TCRdb ran MiXCR on the multiplex PCR reads and lists one entry per CDR3 protein. The table lists approximately 490,000 distinct CDR3 sequences, around 15% of them singletons, with approximately 12% in the top ten. The time point: newly diagnosed GD, antithyroid drugs for less than 3 months. Generation of the TCR library employed RNA extracted from PBMCs. This sample also belongs to another study, concerning T cells in Graves' hyperthyroidism and ophthalmopathy.

Source: peripheral blood mononuclear cells (PBMCs), taken at new diagnosis, from a patient treated with antithyroid drugs. Receptors originate from a man in his forties or fifties with Graves disease.

This clonotype has a count of ten or more. The CDR3 bases are TGTGCCAGCAGCCCTGCTAGCTACAGGAGCACAGATACGCAGTATTTT. Its translation is CASSPASYRSTDTQYF. The chain links TRBV5-6 to TRBJ2-3, with D perhaps TRBD1 or TRBD2 (5 bases each). Trimming took off 4 bases at V and 0 bases at J, with 15 bases between the two ends. Germline V gene sequence: CDR1 SGHDT, CDR2 YYEEEE. The CDR3 has 16 residues.

This clonotype appeared many times. The chain joins TRBV20-1 to TRBJ2-5; maybe TRBD2 (6 bases). V was trimmed by 7 bases and J by 5 bases, leaving 29 bases between them. Germline CDR1 reads DFQATT; CDR2 reads SNEGSKA (reference sequence). This CDR3 has 17 amino acids. The CDR3 nucleotides are TGCAGTGGACTCCGCAGCGCGGGACCACTTATTACGGAGACCCAGTACTTC. This encodes CSGLRSAGPLITETQYF.

The V and J genes are TRBV7-6 and TRBJ1-5, with D possibly being TRBD1 (5 bases). The CDR3 is 16 residues long. The V end lost 5 bases, the J end lost 1 base, and 15 bases lay between the germline ends. Germline CDR1 SGHVS, CDR2 FNYEAQ. As DNA, the CDR3 is TGTGCCAGCAGCCAATCGACAGCACCCAGCAATCAGCCCCAGCATTTT. Amino acid sequence: CASSQSTAPSNQPQHF. Supplemented by reference TRBV7-6 and TRBJ1-5, the full variable domain reads GAGVSQSPRYKVTKRGQDVALRCDPISGHVSLYWYRQALGQGPEFLTYFNYEAQQDKSGLPNDRFSAERPEGSISTLTIQRTEQRDSAMYRCASSQSTAPSNQPQHFGDGTRLSIL.

This clonotype was recorded at least ten times. This chain joins TRBV27 and TRBJ2-1, with unresolved D. Germline assignment: CDR1 MNHEY and CDR2 SMNVEV (reference sequence). This CDR3 comprises 14 residues. V was pared by 5 bases and J by 2 bases, with 10 bases between. The CDR3: CASSDRLTYNEQFF. Written as DNA, the CDR3 is TGTGCCAGCAGTGATAGGCTGACCTACAATGAGCAGTTCTTC.